This T cell receptor (beta chain) was sequenced for a study of T cells after yellow fever vaccination. Many counts were recorded for this clonotype. V lost 5 bases to trimming and J lost 5 bases; unmatched junction nucleotides: 4. The CDR3 totals 14 residues. Germline V lookup: CDR1 SGHTA, CDR2 FQGTGA. A process of 5'RACE template switching, which added a universal primer site and UMIs, was used to make TCR cDNA. TCRdb used MiXCR to reprocess the 5' RACE reads, holding one entry per CDR3 protein. This sample has approximately 250,000 distinct CDR3 sequences, with roughly 3.5% found just once. Here the sequenced sample was PBMCs, taken 15 days after the yellow fever booster vaccination. The TCR originated in a man aged 18 to 35 who received the YFV17D yellow fever vaccine. The V and J genes are TRBV7-3 and TRBJ2-1, with 9 bases lining up with TRBD1. CDR3 bases: TGTGCCAGCAGCCTACAGGGGGCGGACAATGAGCAGTTCTTC. Translating it yields CASSLQGADNEQFF.